This T cell receptor (beta chain) derives from a study of PD-1 blockade in mismatch repair-deficient tumors. Comment on this clone: Its antigen is as yet unknown.

Study observations and caveats: After pembrolizumab, tumor-resident clones rose rapidly, then generally contracted before radiologic responses.

Trimming removed 4 bases at V and 3 bases at J, with 13 bases between. The germline V gene has CDR1 SGHKS and CDR2 YYEKEE (reference sequence). This CDR3 is 15 amino acids long. The assay was immunoSEQ multiplex PCR, and TCRdb's table has in-frame clones only and misses some. The data hold about 68,000 clones, with 70% to 85% observed a single time. This sample comprised peripheral blood, obtained 2 weeks after starting pembrolizumab. This chain connects TRBV5-5 to TRBJ1-4, with D unresolved. This TCR derives from an adult with mismatch repair-deficient cancer. CDR3 sequence (DNA): TGTGCCAGCAGCGGGGTTTGGGTATCTAATGAAAAACTGTTTTTT. This codes for CASSGVWVSNEKLFF.